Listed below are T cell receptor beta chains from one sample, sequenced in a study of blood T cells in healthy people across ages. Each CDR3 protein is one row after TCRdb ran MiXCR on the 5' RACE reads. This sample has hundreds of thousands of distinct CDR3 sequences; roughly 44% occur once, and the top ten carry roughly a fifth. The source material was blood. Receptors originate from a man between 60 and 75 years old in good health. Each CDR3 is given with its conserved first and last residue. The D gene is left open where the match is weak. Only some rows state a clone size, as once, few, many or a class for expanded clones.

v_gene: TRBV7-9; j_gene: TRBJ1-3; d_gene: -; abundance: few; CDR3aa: CASSLRQGNTIYF; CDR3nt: TGTGCCAGCAGCTTAAGACAAGGAAACACCATATATTTT
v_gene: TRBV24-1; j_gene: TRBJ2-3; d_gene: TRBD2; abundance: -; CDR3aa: CATSDGRADTDTQYF; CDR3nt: TGTGCCACCAGTGATGGGAGGGCTGACACAGATACGCAGTATTTT
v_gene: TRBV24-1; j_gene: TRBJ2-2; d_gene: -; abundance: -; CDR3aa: CATSDLGTGELFF; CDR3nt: TGTGCCACCAGTGATTTGGGAACCGGGGAGCTGTTTTTT
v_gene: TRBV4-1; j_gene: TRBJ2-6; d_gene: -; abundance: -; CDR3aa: CASSQVWGSGANVLTF; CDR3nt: TGCGCCAGCAGCCAAGTATGGGGCTCTGGGGCCAACGTCCTGACTTTC
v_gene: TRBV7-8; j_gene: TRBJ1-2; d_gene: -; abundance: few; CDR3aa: CASSQGDEGGPYYTF; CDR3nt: TGTGCCAGCAGCCAAGGGGACGAGGGGGGACCATACTACACCTTC
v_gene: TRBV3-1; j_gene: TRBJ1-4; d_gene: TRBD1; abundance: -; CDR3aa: CASSQGDRGGEKLFF; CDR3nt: TGTGCCAGCAGCCAAGGTGACAGGGGCGGTGAAAAACTGTTTTTT
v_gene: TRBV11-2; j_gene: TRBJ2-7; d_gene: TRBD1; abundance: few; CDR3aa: CASSEQGLGSYEQYF; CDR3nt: TGTGCCAGCAGTGAACAGGGGTTAGGATCCTACGAGCAGTACTTC
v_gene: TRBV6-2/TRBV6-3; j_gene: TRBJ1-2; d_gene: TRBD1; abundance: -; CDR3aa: CASRDPGQGNYGYTF; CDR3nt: TGTGCCAGCAGGGACCCCGGACAGGGGAACTATGGCTACACCTTC
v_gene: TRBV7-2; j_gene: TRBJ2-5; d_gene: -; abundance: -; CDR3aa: CASSPRAAGETQYF; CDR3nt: TGTGCCAGCAGCCCTAGGGCCGCCGGGGAGACCCAGTACTTC
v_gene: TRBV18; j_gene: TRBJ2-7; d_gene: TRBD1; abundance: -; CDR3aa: CVSSGGQGAPNYEQYF; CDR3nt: TGTGTCAGCTCAGGGGGACAGGGTGCGCCTAACTACGAGCAGTACTTC
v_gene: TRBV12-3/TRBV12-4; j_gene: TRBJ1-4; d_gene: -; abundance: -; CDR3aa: CAPQSGVGNEKLFF; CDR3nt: TGTGCCCCCCAATCGGGGGTCGGTAATGAAAAACTGTTTTTT
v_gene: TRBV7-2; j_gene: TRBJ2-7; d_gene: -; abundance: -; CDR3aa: CASSSQGGLAYEQYF; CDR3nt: TGTGCCAGCAGCTCACAAGGGGGGCTCGCCTACGAGCAGTACTTC
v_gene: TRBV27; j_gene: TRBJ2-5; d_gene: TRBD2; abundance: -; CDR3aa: CASSLKRGRYNEQYF; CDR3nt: TGTGCCAGCAGTTTAAAGCGGGGAAGATACAATGAGCAGTACTTC
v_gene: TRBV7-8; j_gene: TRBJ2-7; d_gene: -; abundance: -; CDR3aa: CVSSADAWTYYEQYF; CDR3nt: TGTGTCAGCAGCGCCGACGCCTGGACATACTACGAGCAGTACTTC
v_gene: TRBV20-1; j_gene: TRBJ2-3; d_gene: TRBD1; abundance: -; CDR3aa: CSAGTGYTDTQYF; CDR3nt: TGCAGTGCTGGGACAGGGTACACAGATACGCAGTATTTT
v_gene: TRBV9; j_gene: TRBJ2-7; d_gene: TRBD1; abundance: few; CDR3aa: CASSVGTVSYEQYF; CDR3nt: TGTGCCAGCAGCGTTGGGACAGTCTCCTACGAGCAGTACTTC
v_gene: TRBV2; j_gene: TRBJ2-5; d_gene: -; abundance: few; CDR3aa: CASSIDLGAGQYF; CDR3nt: TGTGCCAGCAGCATCGACCTGGGGGCCGGGCAGTACTTC
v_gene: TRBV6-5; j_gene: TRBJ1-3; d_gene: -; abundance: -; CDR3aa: CASRQDSTSGNTIYF; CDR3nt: TGTGCCAGCAGACAGGACAGCACCTCTGGAAACACCATATATTTT
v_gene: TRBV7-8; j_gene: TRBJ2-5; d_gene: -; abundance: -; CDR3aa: CASSLARVLYQETQYF; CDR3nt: TGTGCCAGCAGCTTAGCTCGGGTATTGTACCAAGAGACCCAGTACTTC
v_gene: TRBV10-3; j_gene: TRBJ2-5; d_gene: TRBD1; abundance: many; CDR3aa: CAISETPGTGGLRMETQYF; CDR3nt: TGTGCCATCAGTGAGACCCCCGGGACAGGGGGTCTAAGAATGGAGACCCAGTACTTC
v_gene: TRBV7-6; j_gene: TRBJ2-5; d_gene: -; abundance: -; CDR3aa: CASSVSRKETQYF; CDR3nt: TGTGCCAGCAGCGTCTCCAGGAAAGAGACCCAGTACTTC
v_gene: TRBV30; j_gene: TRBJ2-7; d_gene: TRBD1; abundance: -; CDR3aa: CAGGQGNVYEQYF; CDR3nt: TGTGCCGGTGGACAGGGGAACGTTTACGAGCAGTACTTC